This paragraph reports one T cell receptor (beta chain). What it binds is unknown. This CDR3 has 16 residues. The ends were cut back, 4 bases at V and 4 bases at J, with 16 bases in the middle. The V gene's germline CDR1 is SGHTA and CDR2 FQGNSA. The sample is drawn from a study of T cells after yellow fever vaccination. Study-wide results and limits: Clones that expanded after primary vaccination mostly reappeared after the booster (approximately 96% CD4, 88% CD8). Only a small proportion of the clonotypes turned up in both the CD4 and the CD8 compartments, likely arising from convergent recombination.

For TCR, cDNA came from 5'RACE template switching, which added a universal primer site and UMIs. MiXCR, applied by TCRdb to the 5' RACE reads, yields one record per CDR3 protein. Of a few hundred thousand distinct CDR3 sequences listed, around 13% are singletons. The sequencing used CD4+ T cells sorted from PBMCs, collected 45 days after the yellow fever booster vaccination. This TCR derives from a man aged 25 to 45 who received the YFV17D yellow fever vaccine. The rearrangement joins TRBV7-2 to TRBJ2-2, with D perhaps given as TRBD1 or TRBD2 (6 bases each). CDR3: CASSSQSGAGTGELFF. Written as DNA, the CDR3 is TGTGCCAGCAGCTCCCAATCGGGGGCAGGCACCGGGGAGCTGTTTTTT.